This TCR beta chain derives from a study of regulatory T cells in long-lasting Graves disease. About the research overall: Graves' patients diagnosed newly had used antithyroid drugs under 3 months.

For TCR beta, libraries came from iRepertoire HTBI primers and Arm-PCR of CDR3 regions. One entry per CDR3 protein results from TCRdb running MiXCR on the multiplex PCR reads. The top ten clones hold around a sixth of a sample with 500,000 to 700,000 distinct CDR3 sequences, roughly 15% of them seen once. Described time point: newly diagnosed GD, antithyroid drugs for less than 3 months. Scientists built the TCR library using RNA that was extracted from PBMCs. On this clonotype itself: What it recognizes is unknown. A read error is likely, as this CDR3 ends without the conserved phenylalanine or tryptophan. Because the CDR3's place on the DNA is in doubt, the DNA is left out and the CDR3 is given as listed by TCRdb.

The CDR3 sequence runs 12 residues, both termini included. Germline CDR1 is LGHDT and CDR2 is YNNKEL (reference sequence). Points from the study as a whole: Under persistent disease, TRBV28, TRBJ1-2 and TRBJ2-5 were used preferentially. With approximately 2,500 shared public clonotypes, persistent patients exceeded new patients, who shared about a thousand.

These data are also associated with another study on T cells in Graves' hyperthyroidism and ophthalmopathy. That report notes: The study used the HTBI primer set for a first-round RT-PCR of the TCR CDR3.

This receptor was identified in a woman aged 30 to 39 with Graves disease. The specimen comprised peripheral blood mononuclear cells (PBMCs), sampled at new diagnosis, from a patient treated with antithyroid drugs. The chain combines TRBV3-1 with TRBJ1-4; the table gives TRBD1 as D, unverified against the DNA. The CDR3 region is CASSQGVGRVLV.